This TCR beta chain comes out of a study of beta chain features in type 1 diabetes. Reverse transcription of all isolated RNA meant that expressed TCRB transcripts were sequenced. Samples of naive, central memory and regulatory T cells yielded a mean of about 3.7 million reads. Repertoires were generated with immunoSEQ multiplex PCR, while TCRdb's copy carries only in-frame clones and drops some. The table lists roughly 170,000 clones, about an eighth of them singletons. Germline V CDR1 and CDR2: SGHNT, YYREEE (reference sequence). V lost 5 bases to trimming and J lost 1 base; unmatched junction nucleotides: 9. The CDR3 totals 15 residues. CD4+ naive, central memory, regulatory and stem cell-like memory cells were sorted via CD45RO/CCR7/CD25/CD127/CD95/CD27.

The rearrangement uses TRBV5-4 and TRBJ2-7; 7 bases align to TRBD1. The sequence came from a woman aged 18-35 years in good health. The specimen sequenced was central memory CD4+ T cells from blood. The CDR3 reads CASREDRTLSYEQYF. Here the CDR3 DNA reads TGTGCCAGCAGAGAGGACAGGACCTTGTCCTACGAGCAGTACTTC.